The rows below give T cell receptor beta chains drawn from one sample of a study of blood T cells in healthy people across ages. TCRdb itself ran the 5' RACE reads through MiXCR, one entry per CDR3 protein. This table holds some 860,000 distinct CDR3 sequences, roughly three fifths found once. Sequenced: blood. The receptors shown here come from a man aged 35 to 55 in good health. Each CDR3 is given with its conserved first and last residue. D genes are given only for firm matches. Part of the rows lack a size; the others show once, few, many or a class for expanded clones.

13 TRBJ1-2 TRBV7-9 . . TGTGCCAGCAGCGCTGAACGACCCGGGGGCTACACCTTC CASSAERPGGYTF
14 TRBJ2-7 TRBV27 . . TGTGCCAGCAGTTTTCTAGCGTCACCCTACGAGCAGTACTTC CASSFLASPYEQYF
14 TRBJ2-5 TRBV12-3/TRBV12-4 few . TGTGCCAGCAGCTTAGGCCCCAACCAAGAGACCCAGTACTTC CASSLGPNQETQYF
15 TRBJ2-1 TRBV3-1 . TRBD2 TGTGCCAGCGGCCAAGTTGGGGTAGCGGGAGGTGAGCAGTTCTTC CASGQVGVAGGEQFF
13 TRBJ2-5 TRBV27 . . TGTGCCAGCAGCGAGAGCCCCCAAGAGACCCAGTACTTC CASSESPQETQYF
13 TRBJ1-1 TRBV5-6 once . TGTGCCAGCGATTTAAGGGGGACCACTGAAGCTTTCTTT CASDLRGTTEAFF
14 TRBJ1-2 TRBV9 . . TGTGCCAGCAGCGTAGATGATGGATACTATGGCTACACCTTC CASSVDDGYYGYTF
11 TRBJ2-1 TRBV28 . . TGTGCCAGCAGTGTTAACGATGAGCAGTTCTTC CASSVNDEQFF
15 TRBJ2-3 TRBV27 . . TGTGCCAGCAGTTTTACGGACTACTCCACAGATACGCAGTATTTT CASSFTDYSTDTQYF
14 TRBJ1-2 TRBV6-5 . TRBD1 TGTGCCACGAAGGGGGGACAGGGGCACTATGGCTACACCTTC CATKGGQGHYGYTF
15 TRBJ2-1 TRBV11-2 few TRBD2 TGTGCCAGCAGCTTACCTAGCGGGACCGACAATGAGCAGTTCTTC CASSLPSGTDNEQFF
14 TRBJ2-3 TRBV7-9 few . TGTGCCAGCAGCTTAGGGGCAACGAGAGATACGCAGTATTTT CASSLGATRDTQYF
12 TRBJ1-1 TRBV29-1 . TRBD1 TGCAGCGGTACAGGGGCGAACACTGAAGCTTTCTTT CSGTGANTEAFF
14 TRBJ2-5 TRBV6-5 few . TGTGCCAGCCGGACTACTCGCCGGGGAGAGACCCAGTACTTC CASRTTRRGETQYF
16 TRBJ2-5 TRBV9 . . TGTGCCAGCAGCCCCCAGGGCCTGGCTATGCAAGAGACCCAGTACTTC CASSPQGLAMQETQYF
15 TRBJ2-3 TRBV5-6 . TRBD1 TGTGCCAGCACAAACAGGGGGCGCAAGACAGATACGCAGTATTTT CASTNRGRKTDTQYF
12 TRBJ1-2 TRBV7-2 once . TGTGCCAGCACCCAAATGGAGGCTGGCTACACCTTC CASTQMEAGYTF
14 TRBJ1-2 TRBV27 few TRBD1 TGTGCCAGTAGCACAGGGGTTCTGACTTATGGCTACACCTTC CASSTGVLTYGYTF
14 TRBJ1-5 TRBV25-1 . . TGTGCCAGCAGTGGAGCGGGGAGGAATCAGCCCCAGCATTTT CASSGAGRNQPQHF
17 TRBJ2-3 TRBV7-2 once . TGTGCCAGCAGCTTAGGGGGTGGGGGGGCTTACACAGATACGCAGTATTTT CASSLGGGGAYTDTQYF
14 TRBJ2-7 TRBV5-6 . TRBD2 TGTGCCAGCAGCGGGGGGGACTTCTCCGCCGAGCAGTACTTC CASSGGDFSAEQYF
15 TRBJ1-5 TRBV20-1 . . TGCAGTGCTAGAGATCCGGACATGGGCAATCAGCCCCAGCATTTT CSARDPDMGNQPQHF
15 TRBJ2-6 TRBV7-2 few . TGTGCCAGCAGCTTAAGGTTGGCTGGGGCCAACGTCCTGACTTTC CASSLRLAGANVLTF